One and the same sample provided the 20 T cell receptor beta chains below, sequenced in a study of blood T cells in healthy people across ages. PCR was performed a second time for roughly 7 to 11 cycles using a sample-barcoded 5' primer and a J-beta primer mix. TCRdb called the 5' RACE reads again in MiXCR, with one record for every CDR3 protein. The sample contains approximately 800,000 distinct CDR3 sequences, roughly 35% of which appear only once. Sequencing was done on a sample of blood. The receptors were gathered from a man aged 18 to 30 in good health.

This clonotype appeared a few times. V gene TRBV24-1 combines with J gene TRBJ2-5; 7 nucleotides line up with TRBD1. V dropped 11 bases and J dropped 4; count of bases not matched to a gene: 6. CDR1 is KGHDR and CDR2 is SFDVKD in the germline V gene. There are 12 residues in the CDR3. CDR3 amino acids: CAIQGVGETQYF. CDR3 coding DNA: TGTGCCATCCAGGGGGTTGGAGAGACCCAGTACTTC.

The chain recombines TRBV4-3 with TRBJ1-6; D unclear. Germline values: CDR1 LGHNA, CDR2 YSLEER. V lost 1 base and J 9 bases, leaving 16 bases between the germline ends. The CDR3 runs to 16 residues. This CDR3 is CASSQGQAQEGSPLHF. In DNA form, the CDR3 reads TGCGCCAGCAGCCAAGGTCAGGCCCAAGAAGGTTCACCCCTCCACTTT.

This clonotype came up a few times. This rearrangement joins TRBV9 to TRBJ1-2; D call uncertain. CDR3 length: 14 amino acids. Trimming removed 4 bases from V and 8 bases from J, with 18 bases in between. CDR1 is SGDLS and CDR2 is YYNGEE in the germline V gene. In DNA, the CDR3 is TGTGCCAGCAGCCCCCCGGGCCATTCGGACGGCTACACCTTC. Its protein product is CASSPPGHSDGYTF.

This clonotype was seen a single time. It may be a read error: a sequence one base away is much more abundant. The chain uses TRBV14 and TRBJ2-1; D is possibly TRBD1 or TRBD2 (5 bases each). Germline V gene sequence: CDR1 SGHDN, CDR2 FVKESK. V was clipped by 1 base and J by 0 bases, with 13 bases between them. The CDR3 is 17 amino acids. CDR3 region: CASSQGWTGASYNEQFF. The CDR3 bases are TGTGCCAGCAGCCAAGGTTGGACCGGGGCCTCCTACAATGAGCAGTTCTTC.

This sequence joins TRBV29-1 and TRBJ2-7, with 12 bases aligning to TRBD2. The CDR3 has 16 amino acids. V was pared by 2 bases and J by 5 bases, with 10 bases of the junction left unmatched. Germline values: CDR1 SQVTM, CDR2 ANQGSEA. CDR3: CSVEYPSGRGVDEQYF. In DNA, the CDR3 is TGCAGCGTTGAATACCCTAGCGGGAGGGGTGTTGACGAGCAGTACTTC.

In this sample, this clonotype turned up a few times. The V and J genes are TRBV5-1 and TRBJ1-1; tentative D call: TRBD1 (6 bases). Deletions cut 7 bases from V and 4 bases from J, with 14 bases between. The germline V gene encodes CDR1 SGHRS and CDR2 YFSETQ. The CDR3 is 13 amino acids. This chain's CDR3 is CASGLEGGTEAFF. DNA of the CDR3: TGCGCCAGCGGCCTTGAAGGGGGCACTGAAGCTTTCTTT. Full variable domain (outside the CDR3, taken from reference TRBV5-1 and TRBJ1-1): KAGVTQTPRYLIKTRGQQVTLSCSPISGHRSVSWYQQTPGQGLQFLFEYFSETQRNKGNFPGRFSGRQFSNSRSEMNVSTLELGDSALYLCASGLEGGTEAFFGQGTRLTVV.

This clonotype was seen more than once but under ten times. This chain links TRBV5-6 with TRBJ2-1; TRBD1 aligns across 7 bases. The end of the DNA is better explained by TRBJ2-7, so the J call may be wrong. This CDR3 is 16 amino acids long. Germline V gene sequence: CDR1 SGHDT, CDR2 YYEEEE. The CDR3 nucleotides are TGTGCCAGCAGCGATACAGGGGCCAGCTCCTACAATGAGCAGTACTTC. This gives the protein CASSDTGASSYNEQYF.

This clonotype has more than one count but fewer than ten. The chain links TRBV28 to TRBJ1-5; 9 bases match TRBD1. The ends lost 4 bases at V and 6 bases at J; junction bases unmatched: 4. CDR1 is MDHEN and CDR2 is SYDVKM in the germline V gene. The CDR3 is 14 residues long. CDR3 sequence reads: CASSSGQGRQPQHF. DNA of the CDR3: TGTGCCAGCAGTTCGGGACAGGGACGTCAGCCCCAGCATTTT.

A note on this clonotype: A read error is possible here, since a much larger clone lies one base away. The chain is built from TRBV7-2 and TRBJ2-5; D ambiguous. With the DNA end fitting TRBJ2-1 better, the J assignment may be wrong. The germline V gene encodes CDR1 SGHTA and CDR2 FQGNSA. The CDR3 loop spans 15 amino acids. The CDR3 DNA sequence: TGTGCCAGCAGCCTATTTCATGAGCCCCAAGAGACCCAGTTCTTC. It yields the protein CASSLFHEPQETQFF.

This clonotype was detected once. CDR3 coding DNA: TGTGCCAGCAGTTACTCAGGGGCGGAGGAGACCCAGTACTTC. Protein: CASSYSGAEETQYF. The chain uses TRBV6-5 and TRBJ2-5, with TRBD1 as a possible D gene (5 bases). Deletions cut 0 bases from V and 5 bases from J, with 10 bases between. CDR3 length: 14 amino acids. In germline, CDR1 is MNHEY, CDR2 SVGAGI.

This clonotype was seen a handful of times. The CDR3 is CASSSGQGQQYF. DNA of the CDR3: TGTGCCAGCAGTTCAGGACAGGGGCAGCAGTACTTC. The chain recombines TRBV12-3 or TRBV12-4 with TRBJ2-7, with TRBD1 matching 9 bases. CDR3 length: 12 residues. V shed 4 bases, J shed 8 bases, and the junction held 3 bases outside the gene matches.

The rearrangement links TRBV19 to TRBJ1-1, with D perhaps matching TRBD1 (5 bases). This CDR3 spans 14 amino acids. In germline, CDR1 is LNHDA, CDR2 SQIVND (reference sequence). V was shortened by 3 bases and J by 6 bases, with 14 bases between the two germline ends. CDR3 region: CASSIAERGAEAFF. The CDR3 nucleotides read TGTGCCAGTAGTATCGCCGAGAGGGGCGCTGAAGCTTTCTTT.

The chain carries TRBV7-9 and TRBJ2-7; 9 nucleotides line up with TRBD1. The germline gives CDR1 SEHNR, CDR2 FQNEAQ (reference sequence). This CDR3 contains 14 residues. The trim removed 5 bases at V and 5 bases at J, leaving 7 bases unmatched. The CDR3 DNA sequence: TGTGCCAGCAGCCCGGACAGGGGCGTTAACGAGCAGTACTTC. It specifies CASSPDRGVNEQYF.

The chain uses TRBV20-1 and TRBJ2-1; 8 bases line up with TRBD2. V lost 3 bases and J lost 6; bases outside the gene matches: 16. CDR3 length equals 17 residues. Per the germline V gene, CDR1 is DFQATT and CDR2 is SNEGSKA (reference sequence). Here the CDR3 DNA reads TGCAGTGCTAGGATTGTAACTAGCGGTAGGTTGGGCAATGAGCAGTTCTTC. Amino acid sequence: CSARIVTSGRLGNEQFF.

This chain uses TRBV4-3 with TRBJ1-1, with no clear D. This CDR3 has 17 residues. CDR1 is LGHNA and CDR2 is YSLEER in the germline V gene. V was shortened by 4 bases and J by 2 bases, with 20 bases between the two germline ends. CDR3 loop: CASSRRYGNSGNTEAFF. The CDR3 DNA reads TGCGCCAGCAGCCGTCGTTACGGTAACAGTGGAAACACTGAAGCTTTCTTT.

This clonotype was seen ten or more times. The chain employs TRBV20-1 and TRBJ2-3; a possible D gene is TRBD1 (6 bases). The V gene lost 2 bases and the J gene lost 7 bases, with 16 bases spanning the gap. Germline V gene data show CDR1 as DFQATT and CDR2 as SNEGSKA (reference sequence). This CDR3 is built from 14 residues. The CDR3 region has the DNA TGCAGTGCTAGAAAACATACAGGGTTATATACGCAGTATTTT. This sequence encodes CSARKHTGLYTQYF.

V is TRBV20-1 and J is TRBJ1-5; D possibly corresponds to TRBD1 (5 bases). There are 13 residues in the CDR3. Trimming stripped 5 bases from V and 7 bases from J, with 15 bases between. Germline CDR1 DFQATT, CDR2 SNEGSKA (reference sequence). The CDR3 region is CSAFTETAQPQHF. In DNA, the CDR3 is TGCAGTGCTTTCACAGAGACAGCCCAGCCCCAGCATTTT.

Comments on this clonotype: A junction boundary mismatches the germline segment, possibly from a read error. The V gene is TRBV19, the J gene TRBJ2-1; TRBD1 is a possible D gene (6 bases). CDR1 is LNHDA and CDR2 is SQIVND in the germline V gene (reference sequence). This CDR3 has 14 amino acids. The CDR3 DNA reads TGTGCCAGTAGTTCAAGGGGGTCCTCCAATGAGCAGTTCTTC. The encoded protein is CASSSRGSSNEQFF. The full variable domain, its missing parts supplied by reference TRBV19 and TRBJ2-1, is DGGITQSPKYLFRKEGQNVTLSCEQNLNHDAMYWYRQDPGQGLRLIYYSQIVNDFQKGDIAEGYSVSREKKESFPLTVTSAQKNPTAFYLCASSSRGSSNEQFFGPGTRLTVL.

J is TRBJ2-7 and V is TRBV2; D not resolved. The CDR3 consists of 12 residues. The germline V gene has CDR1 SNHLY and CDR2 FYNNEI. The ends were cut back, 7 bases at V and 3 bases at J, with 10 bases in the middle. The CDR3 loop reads CASKGRFYEQYF. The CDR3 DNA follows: TGTGCCAGCAAGGGAAGATTCTACGAGCAGTACTTC.

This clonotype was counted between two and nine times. The CDR3 nucleotides are TGTGCCACCAGTGGGGTAATCCACTCTGGGGCCAACGTCCTGACTTTC. Translation: CATSGVIHSGANVLTF. The chain carries TRBV15 and TRBJ2-6; D unresolved. V lost 6 bases and J lost 0, with 12 bases in between. CDR3 length: 16 amino acids. Per the germline V gene, CDR1 is LNHNV and CDR2 is YYDKDF (reference sequence).